Listed below are T cell receptor beta chains from one sample, sequenced in a study of blood T cell repertoires in COVID-19. This table comes from immunoSEQ multiplex PCR, and its TCRdb copy is limited to in-frame clones, with some not included. This table has approximately 260,000 clones, around 85% appearing once. Sequences were obtained from peripheral blood. The receptors were sampled from a middle-aged woman with active or convalescent COVID-19. Both conserved end residues are part of each CDR3. The D gene is left open where the match is weak. Size is omitted from some rows. Given values are once, few, many or a class for expanded clones.

clone size,V gene,J gene,D gene,CDR3 DNA,CDR3 protein
.,TRBV10-3,TRBJ1-2,.,TGTGCCATCACCGCGACCAGGGATGGCTACACCTTC,CAITATRDGYTF
.,TRBV11-2,TRBJ2-7,.,TGTGCCAGCAGCCGGGGCCAGGGAGGCGAGCAGTACTTC,CASSRGQGGEQYF
.,TRBV5-4,TRBJ1-1,.,TGTGCCAGCAGCTTAACGGGCACTGAAGCTTTCTTT,CASSLTGTEAFF
.,TRBV12-3/TRBV12-4,TRBJ2-2,.,TGTGCCAGCAGCCGCGGAAACGGGGAGCTGTTTTTT,CASSRGNGELFF
.,TRBV28,TRBJ1-1,TRBD1,TGTGCCAGCAGTACCAGGGGGCGGCACACTGAAGCTTTCTTT,CASSTRGRHTEAFF
.,TRBV7-3,TRBJ2-3,.,TGTGCCAGCAGCCCCGATTATGCGGGGACGCAGTATTTT,CASSPDYAGTQYF
.,TRBV27,TRBJ1-2,TRBD1,TGTGCCAGCAGTTTCCCACAGGGGGCCGACTATGGCTACACCTTC,CASSFPQGADYGYTF
.,TRBV29-1,TRBJ1-2,TRBD1,TGCAGCGTTTGGGGAATTGCACAGGGGCTTGGCTACACCTTC,CSVWGIAQGLGYTF
.,TRBV6-1,TRBJ1-1,.,TGTGCCAGCAATGGGGCGAACACTGAAGCTTTCTTT,CASNGANTEAFF
.,TRBV27,TRBJ2-2,TRBD1,TGTGCCAGCAGTTTCCGGGACAGGGACACCGGGGAGCTGTTTTTT,CASSFRDRDTGELFF
.,TRBV12-3/TRBV12-4,TRBJ1-1,.,TGTGCCAGCAGTTCGACAGTGGCTGAAGCTTTCTTT,CASSSTVAEAFF
once,TRBV28,TRBJ1-1,.,TGTGCCAGCAGCCCACGCAGGCGCACTGAAGCTTTCTTT,CASSPRRRTEAFF
.,TRBV4-1,TRBJ1-2,.,TGCGCCAGCAGCCAAGCGAGGACCGCGGCGGGTATGGGCTACACCTTC,CASSQARTAAGMGYTF
.,TRBV18,TRBJ2-2,TRBD1,TGTGCCAGCTCACCGACAGGGGTTGGGGACACCGGGGAGCTGTTTTTT,CASSPTGVGDTGELFF
.,TRBV6-6,TRBJ1-4,.,TGTGCCAGCAGTTACGTCCAGGGCGGTGAAAAACTGTTTTTT,CASSYVQGGEKLFF
.,TRBV15,TRBJ1-1,.,TGTGCCACCAGCAGAGAAACACAGGGAATGGGGAACACTGAAGCTTTCTTT,CATSRETQGMGNTEAFF
.,TRBV5-1,TRBJ1-4,.,TGCGCCAGCAGCCCTGAAGCCCAGGTTGAAAAACTGTTTTTT,CASSPEAQVEKLFF
.,TRBV3-1/TRBV3-2,TRBJ1-6,TRBD1,TGTGCCAGCAGCCAGTTACCCTGGACAGGGGCTAATTCACCCCTCCACTTT,CASSQLPWTGANSPLHF
few,TRBV29-1,TRBJ1-1,.,TGCAGCGCTGCCCTGGCGGCCAACGCGAACACTGAAGCTTTCTTT,CSAALAANANTEAFF
.,TRBV7-2,TRBJ2-1,TRBD1,TGTGCCAGCAGCACCAGGACAGGGGTTGTCAATGAGCAGTTCTTC,CASSTRTGVVNEQFF
.,TRBV9,TRBJ1-1,.,TGTGCCAGCAGCGTAGCCGGGGTGGCCACTGAAGCTTTCTTT,CASSVAGVATEAFF
.,TRBV29-1,TRBJ1-2,TRBD1,TGCAGCGTTGGTGACAGGGATAGAGAAGGCTACACCTTC,CSVGDRDREGYTF
few,TRBV27,TRBJ1-2,.,TGTGCCAGCAGTGATACAGGGTGGACGGACTATGGCTACACCTTC,CASSDTGWTDYGYTF
.,TRBV25-1,TRBJ1-2,.,TGTGCCAGCAGTGAATCAGGGCAATACGACGAGTATGGCTACACCTTC,CASSESGQYDEYGYTF
few,TRBV2,TRBJ1-5,TRBD1,TGTGCCAGCAGAGCCACAGGGGGAAATCAGCCCCAGCATTTT,CASRATGGNQPQHF
once,TRBV4-1,TRBJ1-2,TRBD1,TGCGCCAGCAGCCAAGGGCAGGCTGGCAACAGGGGTAACTATGGCTACACCTTC,CASSQGQAGNRGNYGYTF
once,TRBV3-1/TRBV3-2,TRBJ1-2,.,TGTGCCAGCAGCCGCTCAAGGGGGTATGGCTACACCTTC,CASSRSRGYGYTF
.,TRBV5-1,TRBJ1-6,TRBD1,TGCGCCAGCAGCTTGGAGACAGGGGGTTCACCCCTCCACTTT,CASSLETGGSPLHF
once,TRBV5-1,TRBJ2-6,TRBD1,TGCGCCAGCAGTTGGACAGGGGCTGGGGCCAACGTCCTGACTTTC,CASSWTGAGANVLTF
.,TRBV5-1,TRBJ1-6,TRBD1,TGCGCCAGCAGCAAGGGACAGGGCCGAAGTTCACCCCTCCACTTT,CASSKGQGRSSPLHF
.,TRBV27,TRBJ1-5,TRBD1,TGTGCCAGCAGTTCGAACAGGGGATGGCAGCCCCAGCATTTT,CASSSNRGWQPQHF
.,TRBV6-5,TRBJ2-3,.,TGTGCCAGCAGCCTCAGTAGCACAGATACGCAGTATTTT,CASSLSSTDTQYF
.,TRBV6-1,TRBJ2-3,TRBD1,TGTGCCAGCAGTGACAGGGGGCTTTACCCAGATACGCAGTATTTT,CASSDRGLYPDTQYF
.,TRBV6-5,TRBJ2-1,.,TGTGCCAGCAGCGTGGACACAATCTCCTACAATGAGCAGTTCTTC,CASSVDTISYNEQFF
.,TRBV5-1,TRBJ2-5,TRBD2,TGCGCCAGCAGCAGGGGACTAGCGGGGGGATTGAAGACCCAGTACTTC,CASSRGLAGGLKTQYF
few,TRBV19,TRBJ1-5,TRBD1,TGTGCCAGTAGTGGTACAGGGGGGAGCCAGCCCCAGCATTTT,CASSGTGGSQPQHF
.,TRBV19,TRBJ2-3,TRBD2,TGTGCCAGTAGTTTTGTCCAGCGGGGGAACACAGATACGCAGTATTTT,CASSFVQRGNTDTQYF
.,TRBV28,TRBJ1-5,TRBD1,TGTGCCAGCAGGGCAGGGGGACAGCCCCAGCATTTT,CASRAGGQPQHF
few,TRBV18,TRBJ1-1,.,TGTGCCAGCTCACCCGACGGGACAATCATAGCTGAAGCTTTCTTT,CASSPDGTIIAEAFF
.,TRBV7-3,TRBJ2-3,.,TGTGCCAGCAGCTTAGGAGGGGAAGATACGCAGTATTTT,CASSLGGEDTQYF
.,TRBV3-1/TRBV3-2,TRBJ1-2,.,TGTGCCAGCAGCCAATTGGGTGGGGGCCCATATGGCTACACCTTC,CASSQLGGGPYGYTF
once,TRBV28,TRBJ1-2,.,TGTGCCAGCAGTCCCCTTTTAGCCCCGGACTATGGCTACACCTTC,CASSPLLAPDYGYTF
.,TRBV27,TRBJ2-3,.,TGTGCCAGCAGTTTATTGAGGGGGGGTGGCACAGATACGCAGTATTTT,CASSLLRGGGTDTQYF
many,TRBV20-1,TRBJ1-1,.,TGCAGTGCTAGTTCGCGCACTGAAGCTTTCTTT,CSASSRTEAFF
once,TRBV28,TRBJ1-2,.,TGTGCCAGCAGTTTTGGTGGCGGGGGGCGGGATGGCTACACCTTC,CASSFGGGGRDGYTF
.,TRBV5-1,TRBJ2-1,TRBD2,TGCGCCAGCAGCTGGTTTGGGGAGGGTGAGCAGTTCTTC,CASSWFGEGEQFF